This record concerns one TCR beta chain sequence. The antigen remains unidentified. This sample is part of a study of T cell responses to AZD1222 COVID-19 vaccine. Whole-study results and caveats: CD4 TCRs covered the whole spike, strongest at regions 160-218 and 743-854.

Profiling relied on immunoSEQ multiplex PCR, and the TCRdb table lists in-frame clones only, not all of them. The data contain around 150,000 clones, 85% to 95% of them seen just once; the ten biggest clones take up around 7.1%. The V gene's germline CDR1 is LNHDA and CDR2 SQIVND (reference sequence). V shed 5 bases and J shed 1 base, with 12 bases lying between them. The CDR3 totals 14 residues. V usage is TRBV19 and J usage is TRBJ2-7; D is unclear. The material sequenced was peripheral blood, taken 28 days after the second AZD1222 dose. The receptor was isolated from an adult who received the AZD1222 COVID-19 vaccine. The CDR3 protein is CASSVAGSSYEQYF. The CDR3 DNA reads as TGTGCCAGTAGTGTCGCAGGCTCATCCTACGAGCAGTACTTC.